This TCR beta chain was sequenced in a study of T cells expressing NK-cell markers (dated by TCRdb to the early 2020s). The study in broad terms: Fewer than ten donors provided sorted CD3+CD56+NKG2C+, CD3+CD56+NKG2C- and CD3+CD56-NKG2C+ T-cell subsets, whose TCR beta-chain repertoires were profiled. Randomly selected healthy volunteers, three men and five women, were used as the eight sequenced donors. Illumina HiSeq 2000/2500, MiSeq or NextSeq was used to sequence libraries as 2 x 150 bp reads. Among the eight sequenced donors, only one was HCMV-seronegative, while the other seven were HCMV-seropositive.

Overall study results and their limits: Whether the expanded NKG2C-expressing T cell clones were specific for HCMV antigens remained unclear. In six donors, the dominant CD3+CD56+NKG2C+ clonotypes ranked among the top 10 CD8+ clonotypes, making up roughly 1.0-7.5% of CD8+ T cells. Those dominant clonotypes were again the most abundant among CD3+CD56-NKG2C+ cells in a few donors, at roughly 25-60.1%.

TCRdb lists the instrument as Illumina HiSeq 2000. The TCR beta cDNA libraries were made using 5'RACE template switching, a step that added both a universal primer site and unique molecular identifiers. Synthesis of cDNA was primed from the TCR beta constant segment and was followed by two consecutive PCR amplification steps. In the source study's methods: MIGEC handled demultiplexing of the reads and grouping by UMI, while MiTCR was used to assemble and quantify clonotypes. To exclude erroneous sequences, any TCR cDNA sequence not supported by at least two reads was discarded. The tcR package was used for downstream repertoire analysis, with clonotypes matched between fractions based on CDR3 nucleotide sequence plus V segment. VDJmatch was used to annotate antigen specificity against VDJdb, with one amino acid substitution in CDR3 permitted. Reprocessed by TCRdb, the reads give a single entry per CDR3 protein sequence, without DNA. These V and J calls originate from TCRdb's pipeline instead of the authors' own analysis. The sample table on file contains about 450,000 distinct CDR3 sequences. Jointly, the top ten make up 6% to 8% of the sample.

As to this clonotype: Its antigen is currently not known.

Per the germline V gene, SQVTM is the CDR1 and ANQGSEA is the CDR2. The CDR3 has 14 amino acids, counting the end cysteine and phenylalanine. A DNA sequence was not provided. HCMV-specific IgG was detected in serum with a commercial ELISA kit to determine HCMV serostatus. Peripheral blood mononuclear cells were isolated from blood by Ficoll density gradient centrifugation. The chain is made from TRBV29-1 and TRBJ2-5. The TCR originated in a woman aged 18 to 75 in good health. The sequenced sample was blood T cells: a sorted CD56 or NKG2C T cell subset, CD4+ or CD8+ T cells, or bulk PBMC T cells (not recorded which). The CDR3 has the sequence CSVEDWAVQETQYF.